The 21 T cell receptor beta chains in this list originate from one sample, sequenced in a study of PD-L1 blockade in urothelial cancer (dated by TCRdb to 2017 to 2019). The library was built by means of the immunoSEQ multiplex PCR assay. TCRdb limited this immuneACCESS table to in-frame rearrangements with V and J called. A share of clones is missing; checked studies link under half to unresolved V genes, and the rest is unexplained. For this sample there are about 87,000 clones; roughly 84% appear just once. The ten largest make up approximately 2.1% of the sample. This specimen's time point label, interpreted: pretreatment peripheral blood. The starting material was PBMCs, obtained around atezolizumab (anti-PD-L1) treatment. These receptors all come from a man in his fifties or sixties with urothelial cancer.

V usage is TRBV7-6 and J usage is TRBJ2-7, with 11 bases that match TRBD2. Germline V gives CDR1 SGHVS, CDR2 FNYEAQ. J was trimmed by 5 bases and V by 2 bases; bases with no gene match: 5. This CDR3 spans 15 amino acids. The CDR3 here is CASSLTTSGIHEQYF. The CDR3, as DNA: TGTGCCAGCAGCTTAACGACTAGCGGGATTCACGAGCAGTACTTC.

The V and J genes are TRBV7-2 and TRBJ2-5, with 7 bases lining up with TRBD1. The CDR3 runs 14 residues. With 5 bases clipped from V and 1 base from J, the junction kept 4 bases outside the gene matches. Germline CDR1 reads SGHTA; CDR2 reads FQGNSA. The CDR3 loop reads CASSTRQGQETQYF. The CDR3 DNA reads TGTGCCAGCAGCACTCGACAGGGCCAAGAGACCCAGTACTTC.

The chain has TRBV11-3 and TRBJ2-7, with TRBD1 matching 11 bases. The junction had 2 bases not matched to a gene; V was cut back by 1 base and J by 3 bases. This CDR3 spans 15 amino acids. Germline V lookup: CDR1 SGHNT, CDR2 YENEEA. This CDR3 is CASSLAGTGGYEQYF. For the CDR3, the DNA is TGTGCCAGCAGCTTAGCTGGGACAGGGGGCTACGAGCAGTACTTC.

This chain links TRBV10-3 with TRBJ1-5; TRBD1 matches 11 bases. There are 14 residues in the CDR3. Germline CDR1 is ENHRY and CDR2 is SYGVKD. After removal of 6 bases from V and 6 bases from J, the junction contained 4 bases not matched to a gene. The CDR3 DNA reads as TGTGCCATCAGCGGGACAGGGGGGGCTCAGCCCCAGCATTTT. This gives the protein CAISGTGGAQPQHF.

This chain uses TRBV7-6 with TRBJ2-7; D is possibly TRBD1 (6 bases). Trimming cost V 1 base and J 0 bases, with 10 bases left between them. Looked up from germline, CDR1 is SGHVS and CDR2 is FNYEAQ. This CDR3 contains 15 residues. For the CDR3, the DNA is TGTGCCAGCAGCTTAGAGGACAGAGCCTCCTACGAGCAGTACTTC. Its translation: CASSLEDRASYEQYF.

The chain couples TRBV11-2 to TRBJ2-2, with TRBD1 as a possible D gene (6 bases). Germline CDR1 SGHAT, CDR2 FQNNGV. Trimming pared 5 bases from V and 6 bases from J, leaving 16 bases between. The CDR3 length is 15 residues. CDR3 coding DNA: TGTGCCAGCAGCGGACAGTCTAGTCCACCCGGGGAGCTGTTTTTT. This codes for CASSGQSSPPGELFF.

The gene calls are TRBV6-6 and TRBJ2-5, with 13 bases aligning to TRBD2. This CDR3 has 16 amino acids. With V trimmed by 3 bases and J by 1 base, 2 bases remained unmatched. Germline values: CDR1 MNHNY, CDR2 SVGAGI (reference sequence). CDR3 loop: CASSYGTSGAQETQYF. CDR3 in DNA: TGTGCCAGCAGTTATGGGACTAGCGGGGCCCAAGAGACCCAGTACTTC.

Here the CDR3 reads CASSYQGQGITEAFF. CDR3 in DNA: TGTGCCAGCAGCTACCAGGGACAGGGGATCACTGAAGCTTTCTTT. The chain joins TRBV7-9 to TRBJ1-1; 10 bases map to TRBD1. The CDR3 length is 15 residues. V gave up 4 bases and J gave up 4 bases; unmatched junction bases: 6. In germline, CDR1 is SEHNR, CDR2 FQNEAQ (reference sequence).

The V gene is TRBV2, the J gene TRBJ1-5; D might be TRBD1 (5 bases). V was pared by 6 bases and J by 0 bases, with 12 bases between. This CDR3 region has 15 residues. Germline CDR1 reads SNHLY; CDR2 reads FYNNEI. In nucleotides, the CDR3 is TGTGCCAGCAGGGGGCTCATCAATAGCAATCAGCCCCAGCATTTT. Its protein product is CASRGLINSNQPQHF. Looking up the rest from reference TRBV2 and TRBJ1-5 gives the full variable domain: EPEVTQTPSHQVTQMGQEVILRCVPISNHLYFYWYRQILGQKVEFLVSFYNNEISEKSEIFDDQFSVERPDGSNFTLKIRSTKLEDSAMYFCASRGLINSNQPQHFGDGTRLSIL.

Notes on this clone: One base away lies a much larger clone, so this may be a sequencing read error. The chain is built from TRBV9 and TRBJ1-5; TRBD1 might be the D (5 bases). Trimming stripped 4 bases from V and 5 bases from J, with 13 bases between. This CDR3 has 14 residues. CDR1 and CDR2 from the germline V gene are SGDLS and YYNGEE. CDR3 sequence (DNA): TGTGCCAGCAGCTCGGGGGAGGGAGATCAGCCCCAGCATTTT. Protein: CASSSGEGDQPQHF. Filled out from reference TRBV9 and TRBJ1-5, the complete variable domain reads DSGVTQTPKHLITATGQRVTLRCSPRSGDLSVYWYQQSLDQGLQFLIQYYNGEERAKGNILERFSAQQFPDLHSELNLSSLELGDSALYFCASSSGEGDQPQHFGDGTRLSIL.

The chain carries TRBV6-5 and TRBJ1-1, with D uncertain. This CDR3 comprises 14 residues. The germline V gene has CDR1 MNHEY and CDR2 SVGAGI. With 2 bases removed from V and 0 bases from J, the gap between germline ends came to 7 bases. The CDR3 sequence is CASSYGRVNTEAFF. The DNA for the CDR3 is TGTGCCAGCAGTTACGGGCGCGTGAACACTGAAGCTTTCTTT.

The V gene is TRBV2, the J gene TRBJ1-5; D remains ambiguous. Trimming shortened V by 5 bases and J by 1 base, and 12 bases separated the two germline ends. Germline V lookup: CDR1 SNHLY, CDR2 FYNNEI. The CDR3 loop spans 15 amino acids. The CDR3 region has the DNA TGTGCCAGCAGTCCCGACGGGAGAAGCAATCAGCCCCAGCATTTT. Translation gives CASSPDGRSNQPQHF.

The chain joins TRBV7-2 to TRBJ2-3; 11 nucleotides line up with TRBD1. The CDR3 has 17 amino acids. V lost 2 bases to trimming and J lost 6 bases; unmatched junction nucleotides: 10. The V gene's germline CDR1 is SGHTA and CDR2 FQGNSA. The CDR3 reads CASSLLRGTGGGDTQYF. The CDR3 DNA sequence: TGTGCCAGCAGCTTACTCCGCGGGACAGGGGGAGGTGATACGCAGTATTTT.

The table lists this clone with a few counts. The genes are TRBV2 and TRBJ1-3; 7 bases match TRBD1. This CDR3 spans 14 amino acids. The germline gives CDR1 SNHLY, CDR2 FYNNEI. Unmatched junction bases numbered 2, after V lost 5 bases and J lost 1 base. In nucleotides, the CDR3 is TGTGCCAGCAGTCCAGGGGGATCTGGAAACACCATATATTTT. Encoded protein: CASSPGGSGNTIYF.

The V gene is TRBV5-1, the J gene TRBJ1-3; 9 nucleotides agree with TRBD1. Trimming cost V 0 bases and J 0 bases; bases outside gene matches: 13. Germline V gives CDR1 SGHRS, CDR2 YFSETQ. The CDR3 has 20 residues. In DNA form, the CDR3 reads TGCGCCAGCAGCTTGGAGACCGGGACAGGGACTTTCTACTCTGGAAACACCATATATTTT. Translating gives CASSLETGTGTFYSGNTIYF.

The chain couples TRBV27 to TRBJ2-7, with TRBD2 identical over 16 bases. This CDR3 is 16 amino acids long. Germline lookup yields CDR1 MNHEY and CDR2 SMNVEV (reference sequence). J gave up 6 bases and V 5 bases, and 7 bases lay outside the gene matches. CDR3 in amino acids: CASSPGTSGGASEQYF. CDR3 sequence (DNA): TGTGCCAGCAGTCCCGGGACTAGCGGGGGGGCCAGCGAGCAGTACTTC.

The chain couples TRBV6-1 to TRBJ2-1, with 12 bases aligning to TRBD2. CDR1 MNHNS and CDR2 SASEGT come from the germline V gene. V gave up 7 bases and J gave up 10 bases; unmatched junction bases: 8. CDR3 length: 14 residues. The CDR3 nucleotides read TGTGCCAGCACGGCTAGCGGGGGGGCGGGGGAGCAGTTCTTC. It specifies CASTASGGAGEQFF.

The rearrangement links TRBV7-2 to TRBJ1-2; 11 nucleotides match TRBD1. This CDR3 is 15 amino acids long. CDR1 and CDR2 from the germline V gene are SGHTA and FQGNSA. The ends lost 3 bases at V and 5 bases at J; junction bases unmatched: 5. The CDR3 spells CASSLDRGRRYGYTF. CDR3 sequence (DNA): TGTGCCAGCAGCTTGGACAGGGGGCGCCGGTATGGCTACACCTTC. The whole variable domain, remainder taken from reference TRBV7-2 and TRBJ1-2, is GAGVSQSPSNKVTEKGKDVELRCDPISGHTALYWYRQSLGQGLEFLIYFQGNSAPDKSGLPSDRFSAERTGGSVSTLTIQRTQQEDSAVYLCASSLDRGRRYGYTFGSGTRLTVV.

This clone has only a few counts. The rearrangement links TRBV11-2 to TRBJ2-3, with 7 bases identical to TRBD2. J lost 8 bases, V lost 5 bases, and 7 bases had no gene match. CDR3 length: 13 amino acids. Germline V CDR1 and CDR2: SGHAT, FQNNGV. Written as DNA, the CDR3 is TGTGCCAGCAGCCTTGGACTAGAAAGTACGCAGTATTTT. Translation gives CASSLGLESTQYF.

V and J are TRBV18 and TRBJ1-4; 9 bases match TRBD1. The CDR3 runs to 15 residues. V was clipped by 0 bases and J by 8 bases; unmatched bases: 4. Germline V CDR1 and CDR2: KGHSH, LQKENI. Here the CDR3 DNA reads TGTGCCAGCTCACCACCGATGGGACAGGGCGAAAAACTGTTTTTT. This codes for CASSPPMGQGEKLFF.

V usage is TRBV13 and J usage is TRBJ2-5; 12 bases match TRBD1. Germline CDR1 PRHDT, CDR2 FYEKMQ (reference sequence). The CDR3 has 16 amino acids. V shed 6 bases and J 5 bases; nucleotides not matched to a gene: 10. CDR3 sequence: CASRRGGTGGGETQYF. CDR3 in DNA: TGTGCCAGCAGAAGGGGAGGGACAGGGGGCGGTGAGACCCAGTACTTC.